A selection of T cell receptor beta chains follows, all from one sample in a study of graft-versus-host responses after intestinal transplantation. Libraries were prepared by immunoSEQ multiplex PCR; TCRdb keeps only in-frame clonotypes and omits some of them. The sample consists of 17,000 or so clones, around 41% of them appearing once. Sequenced here: alloreactive CD8+ T cells from a mixed lymphocyte reaction culture, sampled before intestinal transplant. All receptors come from a human patient who received an intestinal transplant. The CDR3 runs from the conserved cysteine through the conserved F or W. The D gene is left open where the match is weak. A row's size may be missing; if present it is once, few, many or a size class.

TGCGCCAGCAGCCAGGGACTAGCGGGAAACTACGAGCAGTACTTC	CASSQGLAGNYEQYF	-	TRBJ2-7	TRBD2	TRBV4-1
TGTGCCAGCACATCCGGGACAGGGGCCTACAATGAGCAGTTCTTC	CASTSGTGAYNEQFF	-	TRBJ2-1	TRBD1	TRBV27
TGTGCCAGCAGCCCCTCTCAGGAGCAGTACTTC	CASSPSQEQYF	medium-sized	TRBJ2-7	-	TRBV6-6
TGCGCCAGCAGCTTGGTCTCGGGGCCCTACAATGAGCAGTTCTTC	CASSLVSGPYNEQFF	medium-sized	TRBJ2-1	-	TRBV5-1
TGCGCCAGCAGCCTTTTAGCGGGACCCTCCTACGAGCAGTACTTC	CASSLLAGPSYEQYF	few	TRBJ2-7	TRBD2	TRBV4-1
TGTGCCAGCAGTTTATCCCCAGGGATGAACACTGAAGCTTTCTTT	CASSLSPGMNTEAFF	medium-sized	TRBJ1-1	-	TRBV27
TGTGCCAGCAGCCTACCACCACTGACTAGCGGGAGGACTACAAGCTCCTACAATGAGCAGTTCTTC	CASSLPPLTSGRTTSSYNEQFF	-	TRBJ2-1	-	TRBV12-1
TGTGCCAGCAGTTTAGGTGGTACCTACGAGCAGTACTTC	CASSLGGTYEQYF	-	TRBJ2-7	-	TRBV6-9
TGTGCCAGCAGTTTGGATCGGAGAGGTGGGTGGGGGAACACTGAAGCTTTCTTT	CASSLDRRGGWGNTEAFF	-	TRBJ1-1	-	TRBV27
TGTGCCAGCAGCTCCTGGGGGAGGGCGCTGTTAGGGGAGACCCAGTACTTC	CASSSWGRALLGETQYF	once	TRBJ2-5	TRBD2	TRBV7-9
TGTGCCAGCAGTTCCCCTACAGGGGTAGGATACGAGCAGTACTTC	CASSSPTGVGYEQYF	-	TRBJ2-7	TRBD1	TRBV6-6
TGTGCCAGCAGTGAAGCCCGTATATACGAGCAGTACTTC	CASSEARIYEQYF	-	TRBJ2-7	-	TRBV6-1
TGTGCCAGCTCACTTCTGGGAGATACGCAGTATTTT	CASSLLGDTQYF	-	TRBJ2-3	-	TRBV18
TGTGCCAGCAGCTTAGGGCAGTGGAACACTGAAGCTTTCTTT	CASSLGQWNTEAFF	-	TRBJ1-1	-	TRBV7-9
TGTGCCAGCAGTTCCCTGGTTTTGGGGGACCACTCCATGAACACTGAAGCTTTCTTT	CASSSLVLGDHSMNTEAFF	few	TRBJ1-1	-	TRBV27
TGCAGCGCCCTACCAAGGCTGGAGTATGGTGAGCAGTTCTTC	CSALPRLEYGEQFF	few	TRBJ2-1	-	TRBV29-1
TGCGCCAGCAGCCTTATTCAGACAGGGAGTGGGGAACAGCCCCAGCATTTT	CASSLIQTGSGEQPQHF	few	TRBJ1-5	TRBD1	TRBV4-1
TGTGCCAGCAGCTACCGGACTAGCGGGCCTACATTCATGCCCTACGAGCAGTACTTC	CASSYRTSGPTFMPYEQYF	-	TRBJ2-7	TRBD2	TRBV11-1
TGTGCCAGCAGTTACGAGGGGCTCGAGCAGTACTTC	CASSYEGLEQYF	-	TRBJ2-7	-	TRBV6-9
TGTGCCAGCAGTGAAGCGCTCTTTTCCCCAGATACGCAGTATTTT	CASSEALFSPDTQYF	-	TRBJ2-3	-	TRBV6-1
TGTGCCAGCAGTTACGGCGGGAGCTCCTACAATGAGCAGTTCTTC	CASSYGGSSYNEQFF	medium-sized	TRBJ2-1	TRBD2	TRBV6-5
TGTGCCAGCAGTTACGGATTTGCAACTAATGAAAAACTGTTTTTT	CASSYGFATNEKLFF	few	TRBJ1-4	-	TRBV6-5